One and the same sample provided the 10 T cell receptor beta chains below, sequenced in a study of graft-versus-host responses after intestinal transplantation. This table comes from immunoSEQ multiplex PCR, and its TCRdb copy is limited to in-frame clones, with some not included. The table records over 20,000 clones, around 42% of them present only once. This specimen was alloreactive CD4+ T cells from a mixed lymphocyte reaction culture, taken before intestinal transplant. Documented subset: CFSE-low proliferating T cells sorted from approximately 6-day pre-transplant mixed lymphocyte reaction (GvH or HvG direction). The receptors here all came from a human patient who received an intestinal transplant.

The chain recombines TRBV19 with TRBJ1-2; D is unresolved. The V gene lost 2 bases and the J gene lost 4 bases, with 14 bases spanning the gap. This CDR3 is built from 15 residues. Germline V gene sequence: CDR1 LNHDA, CDR2 SQIVND (reference sequence). The CDR3, as DNA: TGTGCCAGTAGTATACGACACCTTCTCCCCTATGGCTACACCTTC. This sequence encodes CASSIRHLLPYGYTF.

Only a few counts were recorded for this clone. The CDR3 DNA reads as TGTGCCAGCAGTTATGGGACAGTCAGGGGGACCCAGTACTTC. This translates into CASSYGTVRGTQYF. V and J are TRBV6-5 and TRBJ2-5, with 7 bases identical to TRBD1. Trimming took 3 bases from V and 7 from J; bases not matched to a gene: 8. The CDR3 sequence is 14 residues long. The germline V gene has CDR1 MNHEY and CDR2 SVGAGI.

V usage is TRBV14 and J usage is TRBJ1-2; 9 bases align to TRBD1. The J segment lost 4 bases and the V segment lost 1 base, leaving 1 base of the junction unmatched. CDR3 length: 14 amino acids. Germline assignment: CDR1 SGHDN and CDR2 FVKESK. The CDR3 protein is CASSQGTGAYGYTF. The CDR3 region has the DNA TGTGCCAGCAGCCAAGGGACAGGGGCCTATGGCTACACCTTC.

This rearrangement joins TRBV7-2 to TRBJ2-2; D possibly corresponds to TRBD1 (5 bases). Germline-derived CDR1 and CDR2 are SGHTA and FQGNSA. Trimming took off 5 bases at V and 1 base at J, with 11 bases between the two ends. The CDR3 extends over 15 amino acids. CDR3 sequence reads: CASSPTTVNTGELFF. The CDR3 DNA follows: TGTGCCAGCAGCCCAACGACAGTGAACACCGGGGAGCTGTTTTTT.

This chain links TRBV4-1 with TRBJ1-4; TRBD1 matches 7 bases. The CDR3 runs 18 residues. Trimming took 1 base from V and 7 from J; bases not matched to a gene: 15. The germline gives CDR1 MGHRA, CDR2 YSYEKL. CDR3 bases: TGCGCCAGCAGCCAAGGAAAACCGACAGGGAGCCGAGGTGAAAAACTGTTTTTT. Its protein product is CASSQGKPTGSRGEKLFF.

The chain couples TRBV6-5 to TRBJ1-2, with TRBD1 matching 10 bases. Trimming cost V 2 bases and J 8 bases; bases outside gene matches: 8. Germline values: CDR1 MNHEY, CDR2 SVGAGI. The CDR3 spans 15 residues. The CDR3 region has the DNA TGTGCCAGCAGTTACCCCCGACAGGGGGCTCAAGGCTACACCTTC. Its translation: CASSYPRQGAQGYTF.

The rearrangement joins TRBV7-9 to TRBJ2-7, with a possible D match to TRBD1 (6 bases). Trimming left V 7 bases short and J 3 bases short, with 16 bases between. Germline V gene data show CDR1 as SEHNR and CDR2 as FQNEAQ (reference sequence). This CDR3 is built from 14 residues. The CDR3 DNA reads TGTGCCAGCACCCTCGGACAGTTGAGCTACGAGCAGTACTTC. Protein sequence: CASTLGQLSYEQYF.

V is TRBV18 and J is TRBJ2-7; D remains unclear. V was clipped by 6 bases and J by 0 bases, with 6 bases between them. The CDR3 has 12 residues. Germline CDR1 is KGHSH and CDR2 is LQKENI. The CDR3 nucleotides read TGTGCCAGCTCCCCGAGCTCCTACGAGCAGTACTTC. The encoded protein is CASSPSSYEQYF.

This clone appeared a few times. The genes are TRBV7-3 and TRBJ2-6; D ambiguous. Germline CDR1 is SGHTA and CDR2 is FQGTGA. V was pared by 1 base and J by 0 bases, with 10 bases between. This CDR3 is 17 amino acids long. The CDR3 DNA reads TGTGCCAGCAGCTTAAGTGGCCCTAGCTCTGGGGCCAACGTCCTGACTTTC. It encodes CASSLSGPSSGANVLTF.

This chain uses TRBV5-1 with TRBJ1-1, with a possible D match to TRBD1 (6 bases). With 4 bases removed from V and 3 bases from J, the gap between germline ends came to 13 bases. The V gene's germline CDR1 is SGHRS and CDR2 YFSETQ. CDR3 length: 14 amino acids. In nucleotides, the CDR3 is TGCGCCAGCAGCCCGACAGGATGGGACACTGAAGCTTTCTTT. Translation gives CASSPTGWDTEAFF.